The present entry profiles one T cell receptor beta chain with its context. Its target is not known. This sample was taken from a study of OX40 agonist ivuxolimab in advanced cancers. On the study more broadly: Patients' therapy was ivuxolimab, an antibody that acts as an agonist of OX40 (CD134). Study-level results: Fewer expanded clones were found on average in CD4+ than in CD8+ T cells. CD4+ and CD8+ blood T cells expanded clonally by week 6 at 0.1 to 3.0 mg/kg.

Systemic immunosuppression or autoimmune disease history was grounds to exclude patients. CDR1 is GTSNPN and CDR2 is SVGIG in the germline V gene (reference sequence). The CDR3 is 14 residues long. Germline trimming cut 4 bases from V and 1 base from J; bases unmatched to any gene: 3. The method was immunoSEQ multiplex PCR; TCRdb's version includes in-frame clones alone and lacks a portion of them. The sample records some 96,000 clones, just under 85% being singletons. The clonotype originates from an adult with an advanced solid tumor such as melanoma, head and neck, liver or kidney cancer. This chain links TRBV30 with TRBJ2-2; TRBD2 matches at 7 bases. The source material was CD4+ or CD8+ T cells sorted from blood, sampled in a trial of the OX40 agonist ivuxolimab. The CDR3: CAWTGGGNTGELFF. CDR3 nucleotide sequence: TGTGCCTGGACAGGCGGGGGGAACACCGGGGAGCTGTTTTTT.